This T cell receptor beta chain came from a study of T cells in narcolepsy. Overall study context: Donors had narcolepsy type 1 or type 2, or were healthy controls.

Profiling relied on immunoSEQ multiplex PCR, and the TCRdb table lists in-frame clones only, not all of them. The table has around 22,000 clones, about 81% seen once. This clone has a single count. The antigen is not known. The CDR3 covers 16 residues. CDR1 is SNHLY, CDR2 FYNNEI, per germline. Trimming cost V 5 bases and J 2 bases; bases outside gene matches: 5. Overall study results and limits: HCRT-specific and TRIB2-specific autoreactive clonotypes appeared among same-patient CSF and blood CD4+ clonotypes. Autoreactive clonotypes reportedly recurred in blood of same and different patients, not controls.

The TCR comes from a human donor in good health. Sequenced input: memory (CD45RA-) CD4+ T cells from blood. The rearrangement uses TRBV2 and TRBJ2-3, with 12 bases that match TRBD2. The CDR3 here is CASSTGLAGITDTQYF. The CDR3 DNA is TGTGCCAGCAGTACTGGACTAGCGGGGATCACAGATACGCAGTATTTT.